The rows below give T cell receptor beta chains drawn from one sample of a study of OX40 agonist ivuxolimab in advanced cancers. The repertoire was sequenced with immunoSEQ multiplex PCR; TCRdb's copy has only in-frame clones and lacks some. Among about 75,000 clones listed, about nine tenths were seen once. The material sequenced was CD4+ or CD8+ T cells sorted from blood, taken in a trial of the OX40 agonist ivuxolimab. These TCRs come from an adult with an advanced solid tumor such as melanoma, head and neck, liver or kidney cancer. CDR3s leave out the opening cysteine and the closing phenylalanine or tryptophan. A D gene is named only where the DNA matches it firmly.

j_call v_call d_call cdr3_aa
TRBJ1-5 TRBV27 . ASSLRGYQPQH
TRBJ1-2 TRBV28 . ASSNRHYGYT
TRBJ1-1 TRBV20-1 . SARTDTEAF
TRBJ2-1 TRBV5-1 TRBD2 ASGLAGEYNEQF
TRBJ1-5 TRBV4-1 . ASSQEVPVGSSNQPQH
TRBJ2-1 TRBV30 . AWRDSRNEQF
TRBJ2-2 TRBV5-1 . ASSARTENTGELF
TRBJ2-3 TRBV29-1 . SAGKASTDTQY
TRBJ1-4 TRBV11-2 . ASSPGPTNEKLF
TRBJ1-2 TRBV9 . ASSLQLSYGYT